The T cell receptor (beta chain) described here comes from a study of T-cell reconstitution after alpha-beta-depleted transplantation in children. This clonotype was observed many times. The antigen remains undetermined. The germline V gene has CDR1 LGHNA and CDR2 YSLEER. V lost 3 bases and J lost 5, with 19 bases in between. This CDR3 is built from 16 residues. Unique molecular identifiers tagged the TCRbeta library. TCRdb re-called the PCR reads through MiXCR, storing one row per CDR3 protein. In the table there are roughly 300,000 distinct CDR3 sequences, roughly 10% of which are singletons. Study results and limitations: T-cell numbers and diversity one year post-transplant derived largely from freshly generated T cells. About two months after transplant, alpha-beta T cells reportedly came from several hundred expanded graft clones. Several patients had high TCRbeta diversity at day 60; it came from surviving recipient T cells and thymic progenitors.

The chain employs TRBV4-3 and TRBJ2-5; tentative D call: TRBD2 (7 bases). The sequence derives from a male patient between 2 and 15 years old who had a stem cell transplant for chronic granulomatous disease, so the T cells may come from the graft donor. The sample consisted of peripheral blood, taken 180 days after TCRalphabeta/CD19-depleted stem cell transplant. CDR3 DNA: TGCGCCAGCAGCCATGGGGGCGGGGGCCCCGGGGAGACCCAGTACTTC. Amino acid sequence: CASSHGGGGPGETQYF.